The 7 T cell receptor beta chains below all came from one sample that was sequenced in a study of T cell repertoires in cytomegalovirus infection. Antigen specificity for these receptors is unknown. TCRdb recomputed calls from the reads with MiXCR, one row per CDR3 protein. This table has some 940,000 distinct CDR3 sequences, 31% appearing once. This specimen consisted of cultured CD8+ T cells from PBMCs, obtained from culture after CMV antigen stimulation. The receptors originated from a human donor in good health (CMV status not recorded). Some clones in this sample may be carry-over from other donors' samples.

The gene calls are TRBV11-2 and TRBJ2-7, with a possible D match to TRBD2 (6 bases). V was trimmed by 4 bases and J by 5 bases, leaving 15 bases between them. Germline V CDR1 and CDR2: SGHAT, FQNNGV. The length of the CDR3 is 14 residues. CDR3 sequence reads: CASSYLTGLDEQYV. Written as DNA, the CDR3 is TGTGCCAGCAGCTATCTGACGGGACTCGACGAGCAGTACGTC.

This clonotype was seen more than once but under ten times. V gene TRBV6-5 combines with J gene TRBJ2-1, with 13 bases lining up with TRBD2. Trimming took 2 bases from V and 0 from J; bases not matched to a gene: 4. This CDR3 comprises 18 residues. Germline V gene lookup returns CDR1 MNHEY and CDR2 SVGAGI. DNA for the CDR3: TGTGCCAGCAGTTACGGACTAGCGGGGGTTAGCTCCTACAATGAGCAGTTCTTC. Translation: CASSYGLAGVSSYNEQFF.

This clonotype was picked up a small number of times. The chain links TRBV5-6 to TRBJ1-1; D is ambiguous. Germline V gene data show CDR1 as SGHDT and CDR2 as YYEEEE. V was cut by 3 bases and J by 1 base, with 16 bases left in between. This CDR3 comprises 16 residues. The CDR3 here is CASSSIPGFGNTEAFF. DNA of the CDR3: TGTGCCAGCAGCTCCATACCGGGTTTCGGGAACACTGAAGCTTTCTTT. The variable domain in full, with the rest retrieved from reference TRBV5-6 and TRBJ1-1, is DAGVTQSPTHLIKTRGQQVTLRCSPKSGHDTVSWYQQALGQGPQFIFQYYEEEERQRGNFPDRFSGHQFPNYSSELNVNALLLGDSALYLCASSSIPGFGNTEAFFGQGTRLTVV.

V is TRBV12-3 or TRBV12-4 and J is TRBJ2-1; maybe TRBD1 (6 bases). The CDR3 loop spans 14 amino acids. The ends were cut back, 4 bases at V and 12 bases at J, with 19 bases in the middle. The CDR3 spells CASSSGVGAAWQFF. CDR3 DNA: TGTGCCAGCAGTTCCGGGGTGGGGGCGGCGTGGCAGTTCTTC.

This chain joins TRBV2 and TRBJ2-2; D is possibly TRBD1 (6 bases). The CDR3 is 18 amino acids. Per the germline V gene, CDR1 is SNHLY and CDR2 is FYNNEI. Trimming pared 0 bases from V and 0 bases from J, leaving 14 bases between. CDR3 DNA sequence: TGTGCCAGCAGTGAAGCAATCGACAGGACCCCGAACACCGGGGAGCTGTTTTTT. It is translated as CASSEAIDRTPNTGELFF.

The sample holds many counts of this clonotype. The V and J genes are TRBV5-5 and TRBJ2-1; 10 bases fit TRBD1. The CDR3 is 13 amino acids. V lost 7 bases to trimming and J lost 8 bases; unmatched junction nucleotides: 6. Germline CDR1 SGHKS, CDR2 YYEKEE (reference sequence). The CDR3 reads CASRDRGYDEQFF. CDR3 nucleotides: TGTGCCAGCCGGGACAGGGGTTACGATGAGCAGTTCTTC.

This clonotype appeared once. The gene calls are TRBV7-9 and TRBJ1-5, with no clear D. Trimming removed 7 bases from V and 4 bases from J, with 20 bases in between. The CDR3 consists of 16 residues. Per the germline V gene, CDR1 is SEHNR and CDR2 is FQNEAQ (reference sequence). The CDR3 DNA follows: TGTGCCAGCACCGTCTTCCGTGGGTCAGAAAATCAGCCCCAGCATTTT. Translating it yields CASTVFRGSENQPQHF.